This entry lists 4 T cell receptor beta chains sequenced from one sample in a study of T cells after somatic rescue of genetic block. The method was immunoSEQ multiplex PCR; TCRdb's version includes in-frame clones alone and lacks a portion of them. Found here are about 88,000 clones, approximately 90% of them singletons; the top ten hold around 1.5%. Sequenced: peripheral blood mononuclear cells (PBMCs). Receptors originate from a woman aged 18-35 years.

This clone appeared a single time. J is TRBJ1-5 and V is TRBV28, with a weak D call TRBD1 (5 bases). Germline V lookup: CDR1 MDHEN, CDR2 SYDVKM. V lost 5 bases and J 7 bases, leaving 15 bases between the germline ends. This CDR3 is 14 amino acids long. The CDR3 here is CASSPPGPSQPQHF. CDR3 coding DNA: TGTGCCAGCAGTCCCCCGGGACCGTCGCAGCCCCAGCATTTT.

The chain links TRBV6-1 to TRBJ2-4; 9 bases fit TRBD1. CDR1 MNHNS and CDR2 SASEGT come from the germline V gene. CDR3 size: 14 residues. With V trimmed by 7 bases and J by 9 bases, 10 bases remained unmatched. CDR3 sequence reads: CASKEGQGITIQYF. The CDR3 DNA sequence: TGTGCCAGCAAGGAGGGACAGGGAATCACCATTCAGTACTTC.

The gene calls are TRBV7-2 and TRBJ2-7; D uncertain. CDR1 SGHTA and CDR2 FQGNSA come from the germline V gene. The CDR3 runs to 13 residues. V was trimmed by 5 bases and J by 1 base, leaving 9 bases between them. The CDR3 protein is CASSRWSSYEQYF. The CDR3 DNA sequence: TGTGCCAGCAGCCGCTGGTCTTCCTACGAGCAGTACTTC.

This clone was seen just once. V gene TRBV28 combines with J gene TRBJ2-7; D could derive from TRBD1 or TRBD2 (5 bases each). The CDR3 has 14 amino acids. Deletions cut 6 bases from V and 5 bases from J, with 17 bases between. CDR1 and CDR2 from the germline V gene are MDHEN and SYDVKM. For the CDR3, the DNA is TGTGCCAGCAGGCCCCAGGGCGGGCGGGACGAGCAGTACTTC. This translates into CASRPQGGRDEQYF.